This T cell receptor (beta chain) comes out of a study of Graves' ophthalmopathy and Graves' hyperthyroidism. Using RNA transcripts, the TCR beta CDR3 regions were amplified. Amplification began with first-round RT-PCR using HTBI primers, then second-round multiplex PCR was performed. TCRdb reprocessed the multiplex PCR reads with MiXCR, giving one entry per CDR3 protein. Counted here are some 360,000 distinct CDR3 sequences, about 17% occurring once; the ten biggest clones make up about 2.4%. The germline V gene encodes CDR1 SGHAT and CDR2 FQDESV (reference sequence). This CDR3 has 17 amino acids. Deletions cut 3 bases from V and 0 bases from J, with 17 bases between.

The source of this sequence is an adult woman with stable Graves' hyperthyroidism. The rearrangement links TRBV11-1 to TRBJ1-1; no clear D. Material: peripheral blood. The CDR3 is CASSFLGPQMMNTEAFF. In nucleotides, the CDR3 is TGTGCCAGCAGCTTTCTCGGGCCTCAGATGATGAACACTGAAGCTTTCTTT.